Shown below are 18 T cell receptor beta chains from a single sample sequenced in a study of response to subunit inactivated influenza vaccine. MiXCR was run by TCRdb on the RT-PCR reads, yielding one entry per CDR3 protein. The repertoire holds 450,000 to 600,000 distinct CDR3 sequences, with 15% to 20% as singletons. Sequenced material: CD4+ T cells sorted from PBMCs, taken around 25 months after vaccination. These receptor sequences come from a man between 50 and 70 years old who received an inactivated influenza vaccine.

This chain links TRBV20-1 with TRBJ1-4; TRBD1 aligns across 7 bases. There are 16 residues in the CDR3. Losses at the gene ends were 0 bases for V and 7 bases for J; bases not matched to a gene: 11. CDR1 is DFQATT, CDR2 SNEGSKA, per germline (reference sequence). The CDR3 loop reads CSARDLRTGRSEKLFF. CDR3 nucleotides: TGCAGTGCTAGAGATCTCCGGACAGGAAGGAGTGAAAAACTGTTTTTT.

The chain employs TRBV6-1 and TRBJ2-5, with 8 bases aligning to TRBD1. The CDR3 is made up of 13 amino acids. Germline CDR1 MNHNS, CDR2 SASEGT. Trimming removed 8 bases from V and 4 bases from J; junction bases left unmatched: 6. CDR3 region: CASARDRSETQYF. CDR3 nucleotides: TGTGCCAGCGCCCGGGACAGGTCAGAGACCCAGTACTTC.

This clonotype was recorded at least ten times. The chain couples TRBV5-1 to TRBJ2-3; D uncertain. Looked up from germline, CDR1 is SGHRS and CDR2 is YFSETQ. Trimming took off 2 bases at V and 2 bases at J, with 9 bases between the two ends. This CDR3 is 14 amino acids long. CDR3 nucleotides: TGCGCCAGCAGCTTTCCGGAGACCACAGATACGCAGTATTTT. Its translation is CASSFPETTDTQYF.

CDR3 sequence (DNA): TGTGCCACCAGCAGAGATGGGAGGGTCCAGCCCCAGCATTTT. Protein sequence: CATSRDGRVQPQHF. The chain carries TRBV15 and TRBJ1-5; D is unclear. This CDR3 comprises 14 residues. Trimming took off 0 bases at V and 7 bases at J, with 10 bases between the two ends. The germline CDR1 and CDR2 sequences are LNHNV and YYDKDF (reference sequence).

This clonotype was found a few times. CDR3 DNA sequence: TGTGCCAGCAGCTTCTTAGCGGGGGGTAGCGATGAGCAGTTCTTC. Translating gives CASSFLAGGSDEQFF. The chain uses TRBV7-2 and TRBJ2-1; 10 bases fit TRBD2. Germline CDR1 and CDR2: SGHTA and FQGNSA. V shed 3 bases, J shed 8 bases, and the junction held 7 bases outside the gene matches. This CDR3 region has 15 residues. The variable domain in full, with the rest retrieved from reference TRBV7-2 and TRBJ2-1, is GAGVSQSPSNKVTEKGKDVELRCDPISGHTALYWYRQSLGQGLEFLIYFQGNSAPDKSGLPSDRFSAERTGGSVSTLTIQRTQQEDSAVYLCASSFLAGGSDEQFFGPGTRLTVL.

The V call is TRBV4-1, the J call TRBJ1-3; D might be TRBD1 (5 bases). Germline V gene lookup returns CDR1 MGHRA and CDR2 YSYEKL. This CDR3 is built from 16 residues. Between the trimmed V and J ends, which lost 2 bases and 0 bases, there was a span of 11 bases. The CDR3 DNA reads as TGCGCCAGCAGCCAATCTGACAGTGACTCTGGAAACACCATATATTTT. Protein: CASSQSDSDSGNTIYF.

The J gene is TRBJ2-2, the V gene TRBV7-2, with 8 bases lining up with TRBD2. The germline V gene encodes CDR1 SGHTA and CDR2 FQGNSA. V lost 0 bases and J lost 4; bases outside the gene matches: 4. The CDR3 consists of 16 residues. The CDR3 loop reads CASSLAAGGVTGELFF. CDR3 coding DNA: TGTGCCAGCAGCTTAGCGGCGGGGGGAGTCACCGGGGAGCTGTTTTTT.

The chain links TRBV2 to TRBJ2-5; 9 positions agree with TRBD2. This CDR3 has 15 residues. Germline values: CDR1 SNHLY, CDR2 FYNNEI. J gave up 1 base and V 1 base, and 1 base lay outside the gene matches. The CDR3 DNA sequence: TGTGCCAGCAGTGAAGTAGCGGGGGCCCAAGAGACCCAGTACTTC. Translated: CASSEVAGAQETQYF.

The chain is built from TRBV20-1 and TRBJ2-6; 10 nucleotides agree with TRBD1. V lost 2 bases, J lost 0 bases, and 4 bases stayed unmatched. The CDR3 sequence is 17 residues long. Germline values: CDR1 DFQATT, CDR2 SNEGSKA (reference sequence). CDR3 region: CSARRTGGLSGANVLTF. DNA of the CDR3: TGCAGTGCTAGACGGACAGGGGGTCTCTCTGGGGCCAACGTCCTGACTTTC.

V usage is TRBV9 and J usage is TRBJ2-3, with TRBD1 matching 9 bases. This CDR3 contains 17 residues. V lost 0 bases and J lost 4; bases outside the gene matches: 9. Germline assignment: CDR1 SGDLS and CDR2 YYNGEE. DNA of the CDR3: TGTGCCAGCAGCGTAGAGGGGACAGGGATTTTCGCAGATACGCAGTATTTT. The encoded protein is CASSVEGTGIFADTQYF.

This clonotype has just a few counts. The chain uses TRBV7-8 and TRBJ1-5; TRBD1 matches at 9 bases. Germline trimming cut 5 bases from V and 6 bases from J; bases unmatched to any gene: 8. The CDR3 runs 15 residues. Germline CDR1 and CDR2: SGHVS and FQNEAQ. CDR3 coding DNA: TGTGCCAGCAGCGGTCGGGACAGGGCAAGTCAGCCCCAGCATTTT. It encodes CASSGRDRASQPQHF.

V is TRBV12-3 or TRBV12-4 and J is TRBJ1-1, with D unclear. The CDR3 sequence is 16 residues long. V gave up 7 bases and J gave up 6 bases, with 24 bases separating them. The chain's CDR3 is CASTILLTSGFSEAFF. The DNA of the CDR3 is TGTGCCAGCACCATACTCCTAACTTCCGGGTTCTCTGAAGCTTTCTTT.

The chain links TRBV28 to TRBJ2-1; tentative D call: TRBD2 (5 bases). CDR1 MDHEN and CDR2 SYDVKM come from the germline V gene. V was cut by 6 bases and J by 6 bases, with 18 bases left in between. The CDR3 spans 15 residues. CDR3 bases: TGTGCCAGCAGGACTTGGTTGGCGGGTGGCAATGAGCAGTTCTTC. It translates to CASRTWLAGGNEQFF.

This clonotype appeared a few times. CDR3 sequence: CASSQFSRGTGSADTQYF. The CDR3 DNA reads TGCGCCAGCAGCCAATTCTCCCGCGGGACGGGGAGCGCAGATACGCAGTATTTT. The chain combines TRBV4-1 with TRBJ2-3; the D gene is possibly TRBD2 (6 bases). V was shortened by 2 bases and J by 4 bases, with 22 bases between the two germline ends. CDR1 and CDR2 (germline): MGHRA, YSYEKL. The CDR3 loop spans 18 amino acids.

Ten or more counts support this clonotype. The chain carries TRBV20-1 and TRBJ2-5, with 8 bases matching TRBD1. From germline, CDR1 is DFQATT and CDR2 SNEGSKA (reference sequence). J lost 0 bases, V lost 6 bases, and 6 bases had no gene match. The CDR3 spans 14 residues. The CDR3 here is CSATGTGDQETQYF. The DNA of the CDR3 is TGCAGTGCCACCGGGACAGGCGACCAAGAGACCCAGTACTTC.

This clonotype turned up a few times. The chain carries TRBV15 and TRBJ2-2, with D maybe TRBD1 (6 bases). Germline assignment: CDR1 LNHNV and CDR2 YYDKDF (reference sequence). The CDR3 is made up of 16 amino acids. V dropped 7 bases and J dropped 1 base, with 16 bases sitting between them. The chain's CDR3 is CATKEIGTLNTGELFF. The CDR3 DNA sequence: TGTGCCACCAAGGAAATCGGGACATTGAACACCGGGGAGCTGTTTTTT.

This clonotype occurred a few times. This chain connects TRBV3-1 to TRBJ1-3; D ambiguous. V was clipped by 2 bases and J by 0 bases, with 8 bases between them. The CDR3 loop spans 15 amino acids. The germline CDR1 and CDR2 sequences are LGHDT and YNNKEL (reference sequence). CDR3 region: CASSQMGNSGNTIYF. The CDR3 region has the DNA TGTGCCAGCAGCCAAATGGGGAACTCTGGAAACACCATATATTTT.

This clonotype was observed many times. J is TRBJ2-5 and V is TRBV20-1; 9 positions agree with TRBD1. Germline CDR1 is DFQATT and CDR2 is SNEGSKA (reference sequence). The CDR3 length is 13 residues. V trimming: 5 bases; J trimming: 6 bases; junction bases outside the gene matches: 7. CDR3 loop: CSAGGQGVQTQYF. Written as DNA, the CDR3 is TGCAGTGCTGGGGGACAGGGAGTCCAGACCCAGTACTTC.